This TCR beta chain was retrieved from a study of blood T cell repertoires in COVID-19. In this sample, this clone turned up once. Methods used by the authors: For nucleated cells, counts were estimated from reference gene primer amplification. Assay used: immunoSEQ multiplex PCR; TCRdb lists only in-frame clones, some missing. The V and J calls and clone size come from that table; D and trimming were worked out from the DNA. The sample comprises roughly 57,000 clones, about 80% of which are singletons, and roughly a fifth rests with the top ten. The germline V gene encodes CDR1 MNHEY and CDR2 SVGAGI. Germline trimming cut 0 bases from V and 5 bases from J; bases unmatched to any gene: 10. The CDR3 has 16 residues.

The receptor's source is a man aged 25-45 years with COVID-19, enrolled during active disease. This chain joins TRBV6-5 and TRBJ2-7; 7 positions agree with TRBD1. Sequences were obtained from peripheral blood. The CDR3 loop is CASSYSMERGRHEQYF. The CDR3 DNA is TGTGCCAGCAGTTACTCGATGGAGAGGGGGCGCCACGAGCAGTACTTC.